This T cell receptor (beta chain) was recorded in a study of OX40 agonist ivuxolimab in advanced cancers. For context, the study as a whole: Ivuxolimab was an agonistic, fully human IgG2 monoclonal antibody directed against OX40 (CD134), a costimulatory receptor. Intravenous ivuxolimab was administered to patients every 2 weeks at six dose levels: 0.01, 0.1, 0.3, 1.5, 3 and 10 mg/kg. Of the 50 to 55 patients in dose escalation, about 19 had hepatocellular carcinoma, approximately 15 had melanoma, 9 had renal cell carcinoma and 9 had head and neck cancer. In the dose-escalation cohort, nearly 85% of patients were male, and the mean age was 60 years with a range of 23 to 79. Patients were allowed to have had prior anti-PD-1, anti-PD-L1 or anti-CTLA-4 therapy, and roughly two fifths of the dose-escalation patients had been treated with checkpoint inhibitors. Partial responses were achieved by three dose-escalation patients, of whom one had hepatocellular carcinoma and two had cutaneous melanoma. The purpose of peripheral TCRbeta sequencing was to test whether ivuxolimab changed TCR sequence diversity and led to clonal T-cell expansion. The paper reports the monotherapy dose-escalation portion (N of about 50 patients) of the phase I ivuxolimab trial.

Results and caveats for the whole study, not just this receptor: In the 0.1-3.0 mg/kg groups, partial responders had among the lowest normalized peripheral clonal expansion, particularly in CD8+ T cells. At doses from 0.1 to 3.0 mg/kg, clonal expansion was seen in both CD4+ and CD8+ blood T cells between baseline and week 6. Low levels of normalized T-cell clonal expansion were also seen in some patients who did not respond. On average, CD8+ T cells showed more expanded clones than CD4+ T cells after ivuxolimab. The antigen specificity of the clonally expanded peripheral T cells was not determined.

Genomic DNA was isolated from the sorted cells so that the TCRbeta CDR3 region could be sequenced. TCRbeta CDR3 regions were sequenced using the immunoSEQ Assay. Not all clones reach the TCRdb copy of this immuneACCESS table, which keeps in-frame sequences only. Checked studies attribute under half of the gap to unresolved V genes and leave the rest unexplained. This sample has tens of thousands of clones in its table, and about 87% of those were observed once. The ten largest clones capture more than 2.5% of the sample. The trial excluded patients who had a history of autoimmune disease or were on systemic immunosuppression. Peripheral blood for TCR sequencing was drawn from every dose cohort at baseline, at cycle 4 day 1 and at cycle 7 day 1. The samples were drawn from a first-in-human, open-label, multicenter phase I dose-escalation trial of ivuxolimab. The trial enrolled adults with locally advanced or metastatic head and neck squamous cell, hepatocellular, melanoma or renal cell carcinoma. Before TCR sequencing, CD4+ T cells and CD8+ T cells from peripheral blood were sorted into separate populations.

Concerning this clone: The clone's antigen remains unknown. Base-call qualities are not available, and no considerably larger clone is one nucleotide away.

The CDR3 runs 11 amino acids, cysteine and phenylalanine included. The kept DNA is CDR3 alone, 33 bases in frame from the first base. From the germline V gene (reference sequence), CDR1 is DFQATT and CDR2 is SNEGSKA. The germline ends are 10 bases apart after V is trimmed by 8 bases and J by 5 bases. Recombination joined TRBV20-1 with TRBJ2-1, and possibly TRBD2, on 5 matching bases. The sample was CD4+ or CD8+ T cells sorted from blood, taken in a trial of the OX40 agonist ivuxolimab. The source of this sequence is an adult with an advanced solid tumor such as melanoma, head and neck, liver or kidney cancer. The DNA sequence follows: TGCAGTTCCCGGGAAAACAATGAGCAGTTCTTC. It translates to CSSRENNEQFF.